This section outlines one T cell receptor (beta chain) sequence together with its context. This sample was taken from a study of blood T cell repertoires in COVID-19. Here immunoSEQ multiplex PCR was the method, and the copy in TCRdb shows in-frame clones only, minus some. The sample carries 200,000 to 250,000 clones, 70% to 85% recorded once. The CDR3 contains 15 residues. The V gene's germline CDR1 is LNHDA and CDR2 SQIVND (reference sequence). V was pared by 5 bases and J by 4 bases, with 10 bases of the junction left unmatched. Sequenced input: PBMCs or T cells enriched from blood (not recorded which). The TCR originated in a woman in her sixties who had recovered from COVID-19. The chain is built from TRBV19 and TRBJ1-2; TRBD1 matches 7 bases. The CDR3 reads CASSSRRGRSYGYTF. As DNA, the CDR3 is TGTGCCAGTAGTTCACGTAGGGGGCGGAGCTATGGCTACACCTTC. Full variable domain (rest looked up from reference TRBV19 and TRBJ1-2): DGGITQSPKYLFRKEGQNVTLSCEQNLNHDAMYWYRQDPGQGLRLIYYSQIVNDFQKGDIAEGYSVSREKKESFPLTVTSAQKNPTAFYLCASSSRRGRSYGYTFGSGTRLTVV.